The 2 T cell receptor beta chains below all came from one sample that was sequenced in a study of memory CD4+ T cells and cytomegalovirus serostatus. Clones were sequenced by immunoSEQ multiplex PCR, and TCRdb holds only the in-frame ones, with some missing. The top ten hold approximately 0.97% of the sample, which has 46,000 or so clones, 75% to 85% seen once. The sort gate was single viable CD3+CD4+CD8-CD45RO+ cells for memory CD4+ T cells. Sequences were obtained from memory CD4+ T cells from blood. The receptors come from an adult in good health and CMV-seronegative.

This clone ranks as medium-sized. The rearrangement uses TRBV7-2 and TRBJ2-1; D is unclear. This CDR3 has 14 residues. Germline V gene data show CDR1 as SGHTA and CDR2 as FQGNSA. Trimming removed 1 base at V and 5 bases at J, with 9 bases between. In DNA, the CDR3 is TGTGCCAGCAGCTTAGTAGTTTCGCACAATGAGCAGTTCTTC. It translates to CASSLVVSHNEQFF.

A single count supports this clone. CDR3 in DNA: TGTGCCAGCAGTCTGGGGGACGGCGGGGAGCATTTT. As protein: CASSLGDGGEHF. This rearrangement joins TRBV28 to TRBJ1-5, with a weak D call TRBD1 (5 bases). The V end was cut by 5 bases, the J end by 14 bases, with 16 bases between. Germline V gene lookup returns CDR1 MDHEN and CDR2 SYDVKM. The CDR3 contains 12 residues.